This entry lists 14 T cell receptor beta chains sequenced from one sample in a study of regulatory T cells in long-lasting Graves disease. The time point is: persistent/refractory GD, antithyroid drugs over 5 years with positive TRAb. RNA from PBMCs was the source of the TCR library. Construction of TCR beta libraries relied on iRepertoire HTBI primers and on Arm-PCR targeting CDR3 regions. TCRdb redid the calling of the multiplex PCR reads with MiXCR, one entry per CDR3 protein. Among about 430,000 distinct CDR3 sequences, about 21% were seen once, and the ten largest hold 13% to 15%. Specimen: peripheral blood mononuclear cells (PBMCs), collected when the disease was refractory, from a patient treated with antithyroid drugs. The receptors derive from a female donor with Graves disease.

This clonotype turned up a few times. The J gene is TRBJ2-2, the V gene TRBV6-1; 8 bases are shared with TRBD1. Trimming took 8 bases from V and 2 from J; bases not matched to a gene: 7. The CDR3 covers 15 residues. CDR1 and CDR2 from the germline V gene are MNHNS and SASEGT. In DNA, the CDR3 is TGTGCCAGCGGAACGGGACAGGTTAACACCGGGGAGCTGTTTTTT. Protein product: CASGTGQVNTGELFF.

The chain uses TRBV5-8 and TRBJ1-1; tentative D call: TRBD1 (6 bases). With 2 bases removed from V and 10 bases from J, the gap between germline ends came to 9 bases. The CDR3 extends over 11 amino acids. Per germline, CDR1 SGHTS and CDR2 YDEGEE. The CDR3 sequence is CASSLRGRAFF. The CDR3 DNA sequence: TGTGCCAGCAGCTTACGGGGGCGAGCTTTCTTT.

CDR3 in amino acids: CASSLGASGAQETQYF. The CDR3, as DNA: TGTGCCAGCAGCTTGGGGGCTAGCGGGGCCCAAGAGACCCAGTACTTC. The chain recombines TRBV5-4 with TRBJ2-5, with 9 bases that match TRBD2. V trimming: 0 bases; J trimming: 1 base; junction bases outside the gene matches: 4. This CDR3 spans 16 amino acids. Germline V gene data show CDR1 as SGHNT and CDR2 as YYREEE (reference sequence).

The chain is built from TRBV5-1 and TRBJ1-4, with 10 positions matching TRBD1. The CDR3 has 16 residues. V lost 0 bases, J lost 8 bases, and 7 bases stayed unmatched. The germline V gene has CDR1 SGHRS and CDR2 YFSETQ. The CDR3 loop is CASSLDPGQGMEKLFF. CDR3 in DNA: TGCGCCAGCAGCTTGGATCCGGGACAGGGGATGGAAAAACTGTTTTTT.

The V gene is TRBV6-5, the J gene TRBJ1-1; TRBD1 matches 12 bases. V lost 0 bases and J lost 6; bases outside the gene matches: 11. The CDR3 loop spans 18 amino acids. Germline V lookup: CDR1 MNHEY, CDR2 SVGAGI. CDR3 sequence: CASSYSGQGASPGSEAFF. CDR3 coding DNA: TGTGCCAGCAGTTACTCGGGACAGGGGGCATCCCCAGGCTCTGAAGCTTTCTTT.

This clonotype was detected ten times or more. This sequence joins TRBV27 and TRBJ1-2, with D tentatively TRBD1 (5 bases). Germline CDR1 reads MNHEY; CDR2 reads SMNVEV (reference sequence). CDR3 length equals 22 residues. The germline V and J ends were trimmed by 0 bases and 0 bases, with 29 bases remaining between them. The chain's CDR3 is CASSLSGVASPRDGGSNYGYTF. Here the CDR3 DNA reads TGTGCCAGCAGTTTATCAGGGGTCGCGTCGCCCCGGGACGGAGGATCTAACTATGGCTACACCTTC.

As concerns this clonotype: A much larger clone lies a single base off, so this may be a read error. This chain links TRBV10-3 with TRBJ1-1, with 7 bases aligning to TRBD1. Germline V lookup: CDR1 ENHRY, CDR2 SYGVKD. The CDR3 is 12 amino acids. CDR3 in amino acids: CAVSSTQGLAFF. The CDR3 coding sequence is TGTGCCGTCAGCTCCACACAGGGGTTAGCTTTCTTT.

The rearrangement uses TRBV7-9 and TRBJ2-1; 7 bases are shared with TRBD1. The CDR3 sequence is 13 residues long. Germline V gives CDR1 SEHNR, CDR2 FQNEAQ (reference sequence). The V gene end was trimmed by 3 bases and the J gene end by 9 bases; junction bases not matched to a gene: 5. The CDR3 spells CASSFDRDGEQFF. The CDR3 nucleotides read TGTGCCAGCAGCTTCGACAGGGATGGTGAGCAGTTCTTC.

The chain has TRBV5-5 and TRBJ1-1, with 7 bases lining up with TRBD1. Losses at the gene ends were 0 bases for V and 6 bases for J; bases not matched to a gene: 5. CDR1 is SGHKS, CDR2 YYEKEE, per germline (reference sequence). This CDR3 region has 14 residues. CDR3 DNA sequence: TGTGCCAGCAGCTTGGAAGGGGGCCTGCCTGAAGCTTTCTTT. This translates into CASSLEGGLPEAFF.

This clonotype appeared many times. This chain links TRBV6-5 with TRBJ1-1; possibly TRBD1 for D (6 bases). There are 14 residues in the CDR3. Germline loops: CDR1 MNHEY, CDR2 SVGAGI. Trimming shortened V by 0 bases and J by 5 bases, and 10 bases separated the two germline ends. In DNA form, the CDR3 reads TGTGCCAGCAGTTACTCGATACAGGGAACTGAAGCTTTCTTT. Its translation: CASSYSIQGTEAFF.

Details on this clonotype: A much more abundant neighbour one base away suggests this may be a read error. The chain employs TRBV28 and TRBJ1-1; D gene ambiguous. Trimming took off 6 bases at V and 0 bases at J, with 8 bases between the two ends. Per germline, CDR1 MDHEN and CDR2 SYDVKM. The CDR3 spans 13 residues. The CDR3 DNA follows: TGTGCCAGCAGGGTCAGAATGAACACTGAAGCTTTCTTT. This sequence encodes CASRVRMNTEAFF.

This clonotype showed up many times. The V and J genes are TRBV28 and TRBJ2-7; no reliable D call. The germline V gene has CDR1 MDHEN and CDR2 SYDVKM. With 2 bases removed from V and 6 bases from J, the gap between germline ends came to 8 bases. The CDR3 is 12 amino acids. DNA of the CDR3: TGTGCCAGCAGTTTAATCGGTGGCGAGCAGTACTTC. It codes for CASSLIGGEQYF.

This sequence joins TRBV10-3 and TRBJ1-3; 7 bases match TRBD1. V lost 8 bases and J lost 0; bases outside the gene matches: 4. The germline V gene encodes CDR1 ENHRY and CDR2 SYGVKD. CDR3 length: 14 residues. CDR3 amino acids: CAILGTDSGNTIYF. In DNA, the CDR3 is TGTGCCATCCTCGGGACAGACTCTGGAAACACCATATATTTT.

The sample holds a few counts of this clonotype. The chain recombines TRBV9 with TRBJ1-2; D remains unclear. The V gene lost 3 bases and the J gene lost 2 bases, with 14 bases spanning the gap. In germline, CDR1 is SGDLS, CDR2 YYNGEE. The CDR3 has 15 residues. The CDR3 region is CASSASDGENYGYTF. The CDR3 bases are TGTGCCAGCAGCGCCTCGGACGGGGAAAACTATGGCTACACCTTC. The variable domain in full, completed from reference TRBV9 and TRBJ1-2, reads DSGVTQTPKHLITATGQRVTLRCSPRSGDLSVYWYQQSLDQGLQFLIQYYNGEERAKGNILERFSAQQFPDLHSELNLSSLELGDSALYFCASSASDGENYGYTFGSGTRLTVV.